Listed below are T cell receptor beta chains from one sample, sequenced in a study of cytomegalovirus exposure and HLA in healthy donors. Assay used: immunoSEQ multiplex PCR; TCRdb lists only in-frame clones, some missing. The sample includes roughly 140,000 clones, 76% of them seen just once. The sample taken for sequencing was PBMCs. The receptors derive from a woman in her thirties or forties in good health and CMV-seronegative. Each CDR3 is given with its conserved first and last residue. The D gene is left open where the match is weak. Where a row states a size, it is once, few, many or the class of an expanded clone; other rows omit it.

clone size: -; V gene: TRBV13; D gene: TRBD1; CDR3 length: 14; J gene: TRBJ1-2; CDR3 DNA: TGTGCCAGCAGCTTTGGGCAGGGGGGCTATGGCTACACCTTC; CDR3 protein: CASSFGQGGYGYTF
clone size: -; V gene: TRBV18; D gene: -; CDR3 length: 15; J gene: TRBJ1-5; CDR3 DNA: TGTGCCAGCTCACCAGATGGGAGCATTGATCAGCCCCAGCATTTT; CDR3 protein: CASSPDGSIDQPQHF
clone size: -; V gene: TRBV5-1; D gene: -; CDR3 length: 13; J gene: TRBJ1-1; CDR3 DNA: TGCGCCAGCAGCTGGGGCTCAGGTGAAGAAGCTTTCTTT; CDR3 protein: CASSWGSGEEAFF
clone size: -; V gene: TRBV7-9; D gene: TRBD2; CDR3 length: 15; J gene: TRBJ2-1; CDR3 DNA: TGTGCCAGCAGCTTAGGGGCTAGCGGGAACAATGAGCAGTTCTTC; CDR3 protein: CASSLGASGNNEQFF
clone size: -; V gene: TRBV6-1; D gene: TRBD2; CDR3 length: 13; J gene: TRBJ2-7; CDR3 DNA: TGTGCCAGCACCCTAGCGGGAGCTGGTGAGCAGTACTTC; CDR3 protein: CASTLAGAGEQYF
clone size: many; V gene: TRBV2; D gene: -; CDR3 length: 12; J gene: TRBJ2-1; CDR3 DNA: TGTGCCAGCAGTGAATCTTACAATGAGCAGTTCTTC; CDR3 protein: CASSESYNEQFF
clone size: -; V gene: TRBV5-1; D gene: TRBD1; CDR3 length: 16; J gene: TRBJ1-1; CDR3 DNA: TGCGCCAGCGGTCTAAGACCTACAGGGGGCGGCACTGAAGCTTTCTTT; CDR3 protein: CASGLRPTGGGTEAFF
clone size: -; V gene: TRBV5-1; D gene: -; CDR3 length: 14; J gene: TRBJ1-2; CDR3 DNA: TGCGCCAGCAGCTTGGGTTTCGGTGTTCATGGCTACACCTTC; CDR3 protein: CASSLGFGVHGYTF
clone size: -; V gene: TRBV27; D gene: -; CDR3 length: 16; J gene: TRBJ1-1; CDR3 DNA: TGTGCCAGCAGTCCCGGGGGGGGGCGGATGAACACTGAAGCTTTCTTT; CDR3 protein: CASSPGGGRMNTEAFF
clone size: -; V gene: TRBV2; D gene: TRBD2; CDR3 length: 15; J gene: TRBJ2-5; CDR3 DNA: TGTGCCAGCTCTCGACGGACCTTAGCGGGAGAGACCCAGTACTTC; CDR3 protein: CASSRRTLAGETQYF
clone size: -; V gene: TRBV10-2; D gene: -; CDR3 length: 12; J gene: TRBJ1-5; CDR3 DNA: TGCGCCAGCAATTATCAGGGCCAGCCCCAGCATTTT; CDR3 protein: CASNYQGQPQHF